The clone carrying this T cell receptor (beta chain) was seen more than once but under ten times. This sample stems from a study of Graves' ophthalmopathy and Graves' hyperthyroidism. The CDR3 is 13 residues long. Trimming took off 5 bases at V and 9 bases at J, with 16 bases between the two ends. CDR1 is MDHEN and CDR2 is SYDVKM in the germline V gene. RNA transcripts yielded amplified TCR beta CDR3 regions. Investigators did first-round RT-PCR with HTBI primers, then second-round multiplex PCR. In TCRdb, the multiplex PCR reads were re-called with MiXCR into one record per CDR3 protein. The sample records a few hundred thousand distinct CDR3 sequences, approximately 35% being singletons.

Sequencing was done on a sample of peripheral blood or thyroid tissue (not recorded which). This clonotype originated in an adult man with Graves' hyperthyroidism. The chain uses TRBV28 and TRBJ1-2; D gene unclear. CDR3 coding DNA: TGTGCCAGCAGTATCCGACAAGCCTCCCGCTACACCTTC. Residues: CASSIRQASRYTF.